This entry describes one T cell receptor beta chain. The antigen it recognizes is unknown. Within one base of it there is no much larger clone, and no base qualities were kept. The CDR3 measures 13 amino acids from cysteine to phenylalanine. The DNA shown is the 39-base CDR3, in frame from base 1. According to the germline V gene, CDR1 reads MNHEY and CDR2 reads SVGAGI. V is trimmed back by 6 bases and J by 6 bases, and the junction contains 4 bases that no gene match accounts for. Stable Graves' hyperthyroidism was defined as the absence of progression to ophthalmopathy over 18 months of follow-up. The hyperthyroidism patients were between 18 and 65 years old and newly diagnosed, with a disease duration of less than 2 months. The study excluded patients with uncontrolled infections, other autoimmune diseases, pregnancy or lactation. Diagnoses were based on clinical symptoms, serum thyroxine and TRAb, thyroid ultrasound and orbital computed tomography. PBMCs were isolated from about 9.1 ml of fresh peripheral blood by Ficoll-Paque density gradient centrifugation. Trizol reagent was used to extract total RNA, and RNA quality was then checked on an Agilent 2100 Bioanalyzer.

TCR beta CDR3 regions were amplified from RNA transcripts. A first-round RT-PCR of the TCR CDR3 used the HTBI primer set with the Qiagen OneStep RT-PCR kit. Libraries were constructed in a second round of multiplex PCR, after which size selection and purification were carried out. Libraries were sequenced paired-end with 100 bp reads on an Illumina HiSeq2000. As for the original processing: Raw data were processed with SOAPnuke, discarding reads with adapters, uncalled bases, mean Phred below 15, or no exact constant-primer or identifier match. COPE v1.2.5 was used to merge the high-quality paired reads, and each unique nucleotide sequence was defined as a clonotype. MiTCR v1.1 was used to align the clonotypes against IMGT TRBV, TRBD and TRBJ reference segments. Analysis was restricted to V-J combinations with a frequency above 0.0001, which covered 99.2% of repertoires. A TCS score was defined as the ratio between F50 (clonal expansion) and ExV (chaos), using BLOSUM62-based TCRdist between CDR3 peptides within each V-J. Welch's t-statistics and random forest reduced around 520 V-J features to fewer than 15, which were used in a naive Bayes classifier (R e1071). The similarity between thyroid and blood repertoires was quantified using the Morisita-Horn index. TCRdb reanalyzed the raw reads on its own, using fastp at Q25 for trimming and MiXCR for clone calling, and kept in-frame beta chains. Rows matching on CDR3 protein sequence are summarized as one entry with the most common DNA and genes. Clone size and V and J calls follow TCRdb, not the original study. The sample data list nearly 750,000 distinct CDR3 sequences, and 30% to 40% of these were observed just once. The ten biggest clones cover around 29% of the sample.

The data belong to a study of T cells in Graves' hyperthyroidism and ophthalmopathy (dated by TCRdb to between 2018 and 2021). At the level of the whole study: Peripheral blood was sampled at the time of initial diagnosis, prior to any treatment. After blood sampling, hyperthyroidism patients were treated with methimazole at a starting dose of 30 mg daily, and ophthalmopathy patients were treated with high-dose intravenous methylprednisolone. The study also compared thyroid tissue and blood T-cell repertoires from a handful of Graves' hyperthyroidism patients. TCR V-J signatures able to tell the groups apart were searched for in a discovery cohort of some 100 patients, of whom over 40 had Graves' ophthalmopathy and around 58 had stable Graves' hyperthyroidism. TCR Vbeta CDR3 sequencing of around 130 peripheral blood samples (about 45 ophthalmopathy, about 74 hyperthyroidism and approximately 17 progressor patients) is reported in the paper. For training and testing, the 100 or so patients in the discovery cohort were randomly divided in a 7:3 ratio. Whether ophthalmopathy could be predicted prospectively was tested in an independent validation cohort made up of 18 to 20 hyperthyroidism patients plus 17 patients who later progressed to ophthalmopathy.

What the authors observed across the whole study: A model built on a 13 V-J signature distinguished ophthalmopathy from stable hyperthyroidism, reaching 85% to 90% sensitivity and approximately 83% specificity in cross-validation and 80%/75% in testing. Most expanded thyroid clonotypes (frequency above 0.001) were also found in blood, which suggests that blood repertoires may mirror thyroid immune responses. In validation, progression to ophthalmopathy was predicted by the model with about 70% sensitivity and 72% to 80% specificity, a median of about 6.4 months before onset. Sample size was not statistically predetermined, and blinding of investigators to group allocation was not performed.

Sequenced sample: blood. The rearranged chain carries TRBV6-5 and TRBJ1-1, with 10 bases matching TRBD1. This receptor was obtained from a middle-aged woman with Graves' hyperthyroidism. The CDR3 protein: CASRAGTGAEAFF. The sequenced DNA: TGTGCCAGCAGAGCCGGGACAGGGGCTGAAGCTTTCTTT.